The 9 T cell receptor beta chains reported below all come from one sample, sequenced in a study of Ad26.COV2.S vaccination and SARS-CoV-2 variants. Method: immunoSEQ multiplex PCR; TCRdb's copy keeps in-frame clones and lacks some. The profile shows some 420,000 clones, around 87% of them singletons. The treatment denotes: some 19 received Ad26.COV2.S at low or high dose, single or two shots; roughly five received placebo; per-sample allocation not given. Repertoires come from day 63 after the first vaccine or placebo injection. Sequencing used peripheral blood, obtained in a trial of Ad26.COV2.S vaccine versus placebo. Receptor source: a person aged 18-65 years who received the Ad26.COV2.S COVID-19 vaccine or a placebo.

V usage is TRBV15 and J usage is TRBJ1-5; 7 nucleotides align to TRBD1. Trimming removed 0 bases from V and 7 bases from J; junction bases left unmatched: 6. Germline V gives CDR1 LNHNV, CDR2 YYDKDF (reference sequence). The CDR3 extends over 15 amino acids. The CDR3 sequence: CATSRDSSGGQPQHF. In DNA, the CDR3 is TGTGCCACCAGCAGAGATAGCTCAGGGGGGCAGCCCCAGCATTTT.

The V gene is TRBV12-5, the J gene TRBJ2-7; 8 positions match TRBD1. Germline V lookup: CDR1 LGHNT, CDR2 FRNRAP. The length of the CDR3 is 11 residues. V dropped 4 bases and J dropped 7; count of bases not matched to a gene: 0. The CDR3 is CASGWDREQYF. DNA for the CDR3: TGTGCTAGTGGTTGGGACAGGGAGCAGTACTTC.

This chain connects TRBV10-3 to TRBJ1-2; D call uncertain. The CDR3 extends over 15 amino acids. The germline V gene has CDR1 ENHRY and CDR2 SYGVKD. Trimming left V 2 bases short and J 4 bases short, with 14 bases between. The DNA for the CDR3 is TGTGCCATCAGTGAGCGCGGAGAGTTCGTCTATGGCTACACCTTC. Encoded protein: CAISERGEFVYGYTF.

The rearrangement uses TRBV10-3 and TRBJ2-1, with 11 bases fitting TRBD1. From germline, CDR1 is ENHRY and CDR2 SYGVKD. The junction had 12 bases not matched to a gene; V was cut back by 2 bases and J by 6 bases. This CDR3 comprises 18 residues. The CDR3 DNA follows: TGTGCCATCAGTGAGGCAGGATCAGGCGGGACAGGGGGCAATGAGCAGTTCTTC. Its translation is CAISEAGSGGTGGNEQFF.

The chain has TRBV5-1 and TRBJ1-1, with 8 bases fitting TRBD1. The CDR3 runs 18 residues. From germline, CDR1 is SGHRS and CDR2 YFSETQ. V shed 2 bases and J 0 bases; nucleotides not matched to a gene: 12. The CDR3: CASSFRQGQAPLNTEAFF. The DNA of the CDR3 is TGCGCCAGCAGCTTCCGACAGGGACAGGCCCCCCTGAACACTGAAGCTTTCTTT. Combining the CDR3 with reference TRBV5-1 and TRBJ1-1 gives the whole variable domain KAGVTQTPRYLIKTRGQQVTLSCSPISGHRSVSWYQQTPGQGLQFLFEYFSETQRNKGNFPGRFSGRQFSNSRSEMNVSTLELGDSALYLCASSFRQGQAPLNTEAFFGQGTRLTVV.

The V and J genes are TRBV27 and TRBJ2-3; 14 positions match TRBD2. Germline V gene sequence: CDR1 MNHEY, CDR2 SMNVEV (reference sequence). The CDR3 spans 16 residues. Trimming removed 2 bases from V and 4 bases from J; junction bases left unmatched: 2. The CDR3 nucleotides are TGTGCCAGCAGTTTAGGACTAGCGGGGGGACCAGATACGCAGTATTTT. Translation: CASSLGLAGGPDTQYF.

The chain carries TRBV9 and TRBJ2-2, with D unresolved. This CDR3 has 15 amino acids. The V gene lost 0 bases and the J gene lost 5 bases, with 11 bases spanning the gap. Germline V gives CDR1 SGDLS, CDR2 YYNGEE. The CDR3 sequence: CASSVDPVGTGELFF. The CDR3 nucleotides are TGTGCCAGCAGCGTAGATCCCGTGGGAACCGGGGAGCTGTTTTTT.

The chain is built from TRBV7-8 and TRBJ2-1; TRBD1 is a possible D gene (6 bases). Deletions cut 5 bases from V and 5 bases from J, with 10 bases between. In germline, CDR1 is SGHVS, CDR2 FQNEAQ. This CDR3 is 13 amino acids long. As DNA, the CDR3 is TGTGCCAGCAGCACGGGACAAAACAATGAGCAGTTCTTC. Its protein is CASSTGQNNEQFF.

The rearrangement joins TRBV16 to TRBJ2-3; D gene uncertain. V was trimmed by 2 bases and J by 3 bases, leaving 6 bases between them. The CDR3 has 13 residues. Germline V CDR1 and CDR2: KGHSY, FQNENV. CDR3 loop: CASSQLGTDTQYF. CDR3 nucleotides: TGTGCCAGCAGCCAACTCGGGACAGATACGCAGTATTTT.